This entry lists 6 T cell receptor beta chains sequenced from one sample in a study of OX40 agonist ivuxolimab in advanced cancers. TCRdb's table, derived via immunoSEQ multiplex PCR, lists solely in-frame clones and lacks some. The sample shows 55,000 to 90,000 clones, around 83% of them seen only once. Here the sequenced sample was CD4+ or CD8+ T cells sorted from blood, taken in a trial of the OX40 agonist ivuxolimab. These receptors originate from an adult with an advanced solid tumor such as melanoma, head and neck, liver or kidney cancer.

The V gene is TRBV7-6, the J gene TRBJ2-2; 7 bases are a match to TRBD2. V dropped 1 base and J dropped 4; count of bases not matched to a gene: 3. This CDR3 is 15 amino acids long. Looked up from germline, CDR1 is SGHVS and CDR2 is FNYEAQ. The chain's CDR3 is CASSLGASGTGELFF. Here the CDR3 DNA reads TGTGCCAGCAGCTTAGGGGCTAGCGGCACCGGGGAGCTGTTTTTT.

The V gene is TRBV5-1, the J gene TRBJ1-6, with TRBD1 as a possible D gene (6 bases). V gave up 0 bases and J gave up 7 bases, with 11 bases separating them. The germline V gene has CDR1 SGHRS and CDR2 YFSETQ. The CDR3 has 15 residues. CDR3 in amino acids: CASSLDGQPNSPLHF. The CDR3 coding sequence is TGCGCCAGCAGCTTGGATGGACAGCCAAATTCACCCCTCCACTTT.

J is TRBJ2-2 and V is TRBV6-5; no clear D. The CDR3 runs to 12 residues. Germline V gene lookup returns CDR1 MNHEY and CDR2 SVGAGI. V was pared by 4 bases and J by 7 bases, with 7 bases between. The CDR3 loop reads CASSLKNGELFF. The CDR3 DNA sequence: TGTGCCAGCAGTTTAAAGAACGGGGAGCTGTTTTTT.

The J gene is TRBJ2-5, the V gene TRBV12-2; the tabulated D call, TRBD2, remains unverified against the DNA. TRBV12-2 is marked as a pseudogene. The CDR3 is 18 amino acids. CDR3 DNA sequence: TGTGCAAGTCGCCGTCGACGTTTAGGGGGGGAATGGCAAGAGACCCAGTACTTC. Amino acid sequence: CASRRRRLGGEWQETQYF.

The rearrangement links TRBV7-3 to TRBJ2-7, with D possibly called TRBD1 or TRBD2 (5 bases each). There are 11 residues in the CDR3. V gave up 5 bases and J gave up 7 bases, with 9 bases separating them. Germline CDR1 reads SGHTA; CDR2 reads FQGTGA. The CDR3 DNA reads TGTGCCAGCAGCCAAGGGACGGAGCAGTACTTC. This translates into CASSQGTEQYF.

The chain has TRBV9 and TRBJ2-1; D is unclear. Germline V gene sequence: CDR1 SGDLS, CDR2 YYNGEE. The ends were cut back, 3 bases at V and 4 bases at J, with 5 bases in the middle. The CDR3 spans 12 residues. The CDR3 DNA is TGTGCCAGCAGCGCCAGATACAATGAGCAGTTCTTC. It encodes CASSARYNEQFF.